The clone carrying this T cell receptor beta chain has more than one count but fewer than ten. PCR employed 60 Vbeta and 13 Jbeta primers. Sequencing was performed with immunoSEQ multiplex PCR; in TCRdb, only in-frame clones are kept and a portion is missing. The sample contains about 180,000 clones, 75% to 85% of which appear only once. This entry is derived from a study of cytomegalovirus exposure and HLA in healthy donors. This CDR3 comprises 16 residues. Looked up from germline, CDR1 is SGHAT and CDR2 is FQNNGV. With 0 bases removed from V and 4 bases from J, the gap between germline ends came to 15 bases.

The TCR originated in an older woman in good health and CMV-seropositive. J is TRBJ1-2 and V is TRBV11-2; the D is unclear. The specimen was PBMCs. For the CDR3, the DNA is TGTGCCAGCAGCTTAGATGGAGGGAGCTTGGGCTATGGCTACACCTTC. Residues: CASSLDGGSLGYGYTF. Drawing the rest from reference TRBV11-2 and TRBJ1-2, the complete variable domain is EAGVAQSPRYKIIEKRQSVAFWCNPISGHATLYWYQQILGQGPKLLIQFQNNGVVDDSQLPKDRFSAERLKGVDSTLKIQPAKLEDSAVYLCASSLDGGSLGYGYTFGSGTRLTVV.